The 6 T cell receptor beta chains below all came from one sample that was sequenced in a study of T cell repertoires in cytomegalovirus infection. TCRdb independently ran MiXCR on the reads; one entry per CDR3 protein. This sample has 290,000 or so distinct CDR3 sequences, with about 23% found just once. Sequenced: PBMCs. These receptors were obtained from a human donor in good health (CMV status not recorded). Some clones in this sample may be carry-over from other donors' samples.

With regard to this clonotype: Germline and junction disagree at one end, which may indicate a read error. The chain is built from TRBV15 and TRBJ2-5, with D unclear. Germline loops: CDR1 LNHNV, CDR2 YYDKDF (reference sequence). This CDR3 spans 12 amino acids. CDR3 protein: CATSLAQGTQYF. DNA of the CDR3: TGTGCCACCAGCTTAGCTCAAGGGACCCAGTACTTC.

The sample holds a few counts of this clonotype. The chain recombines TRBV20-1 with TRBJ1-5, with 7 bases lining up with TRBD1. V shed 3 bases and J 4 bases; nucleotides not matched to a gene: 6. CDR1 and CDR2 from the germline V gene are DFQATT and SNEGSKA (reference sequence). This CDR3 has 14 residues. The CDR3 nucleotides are TGCAGTGCTAGTCGGGCAGGGGGTAATCAGCCCCAGCATTTT. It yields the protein CSASRAGGNQPQHF.

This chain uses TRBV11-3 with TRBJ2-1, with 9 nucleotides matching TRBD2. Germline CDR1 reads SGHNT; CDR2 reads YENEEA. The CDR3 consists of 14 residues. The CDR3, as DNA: TGTGCAGAACGGGGGCTAGCGGGGAACAATGAGCAGTTCTTC. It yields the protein CAERGLAGNNEQFF.

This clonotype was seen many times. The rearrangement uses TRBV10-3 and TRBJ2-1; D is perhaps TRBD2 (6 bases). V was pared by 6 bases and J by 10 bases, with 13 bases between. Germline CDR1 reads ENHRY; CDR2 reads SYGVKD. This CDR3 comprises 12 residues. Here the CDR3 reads CAIRRRGEEQFF. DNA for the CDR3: TGTGCCATCAGAAGGCGGGGAGAGGAGCAGTTCTTC.

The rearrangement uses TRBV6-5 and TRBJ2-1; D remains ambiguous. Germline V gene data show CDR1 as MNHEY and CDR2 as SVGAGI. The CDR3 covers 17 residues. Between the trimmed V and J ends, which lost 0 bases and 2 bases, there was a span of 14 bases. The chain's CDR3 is CASSYSYGSSTYNEQFF. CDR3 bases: TGTGCCAGCAGTTACTCGTACGGCTCCAGCACCTACAATGAGCAGTTCTTC.

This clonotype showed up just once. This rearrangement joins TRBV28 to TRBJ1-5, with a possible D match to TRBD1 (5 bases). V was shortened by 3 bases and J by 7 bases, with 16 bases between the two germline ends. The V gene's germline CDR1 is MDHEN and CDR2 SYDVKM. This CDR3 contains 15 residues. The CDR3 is CASSFGLGVGQPQHF. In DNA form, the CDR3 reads TGTGCCAGCAGTTTTGGCCTAGGGGTTGGGCAGCCCCAGCATTTT.